The T cell receptor (beta chain) under discussion was sequenced for a study of tumor-infiltrating lymphocytes in oesophageal squamous cell carcinoma. CDR1 MNHNY and CDR2 SVGAGI come from the germline V gene (reference sequence). There are 16 residues in the CDR3. V lost 6 bases, J lost 7 bases, and 15 bases stayed unmatched. TCRdb reprocessed the PCR reads with MiXCR, giving one entry per CDR3 protein. The table includes approximately 9,800 distinct CDR3 sequences, less than 75% detected once. The sequence came from a female donor with esophageal squamous cell carcinoma. Sequencing was done on a sample of esophageal tumor tissue. The V and J genes are TRBV6-6 and TRBJ2-3; 8 bases fit TRBD2. CDR3 in DNA: TGTGCCAGCAGGCGAAACCCCGGGACTAGTCTTTATACGCAGTATTTT. It is translated as CASRRNPGTSLYTQYF.